This TCR beta chain was sequenced in a study of identical twins. This clonotype was counted ten times or more. V lost 5 bases, J lost 3 bases, and 14 bases lay in between. CDR3 size: 14 residues. TCRdb itself ran the 5' RACE reads through MiXCR, one entry per CDR3 protein. The repertoire holds more than 650,000 distinct CDR3 sequences, with 5.5% to 6.5% as singletons. This chain uses TRBV12-3 or TRBV12-4 with TRBJ2-7; possible D gene TRBD2, 6 bases. The sequenced material came from naive T cells sorted from blood. This receptor was taken from a man aged 18 to 35 in good health. The CDR3 DNA sequence: TGTGCCAGCAGTCCCAGACTAGATCTCTACGAGCAGTACTTC. It codes for CASSPRLDLYEQYF.